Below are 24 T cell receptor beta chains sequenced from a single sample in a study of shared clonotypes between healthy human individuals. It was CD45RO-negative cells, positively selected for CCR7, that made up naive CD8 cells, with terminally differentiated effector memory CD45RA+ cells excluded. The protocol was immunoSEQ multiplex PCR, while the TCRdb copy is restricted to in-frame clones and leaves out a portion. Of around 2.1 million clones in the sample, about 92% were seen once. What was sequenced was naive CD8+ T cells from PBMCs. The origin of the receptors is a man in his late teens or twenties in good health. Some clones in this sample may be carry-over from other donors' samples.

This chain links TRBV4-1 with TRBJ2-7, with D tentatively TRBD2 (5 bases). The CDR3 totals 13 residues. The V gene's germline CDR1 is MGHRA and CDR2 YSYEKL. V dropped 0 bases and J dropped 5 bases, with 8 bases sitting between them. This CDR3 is CASSQDTEDEQYF. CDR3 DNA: TGCGCCAGCAGCCAAGATACGGAGGACGAGCAGTACTTC.

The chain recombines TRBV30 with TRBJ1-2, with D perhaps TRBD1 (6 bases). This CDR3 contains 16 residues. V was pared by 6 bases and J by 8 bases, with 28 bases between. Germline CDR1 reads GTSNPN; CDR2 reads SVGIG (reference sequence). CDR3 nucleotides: TGTGCCTGCCCGGGGGGGGGCCCGGGGGGGCCACAGGGCTACACCTTC. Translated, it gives CACPGGGPGGPQGYTF.

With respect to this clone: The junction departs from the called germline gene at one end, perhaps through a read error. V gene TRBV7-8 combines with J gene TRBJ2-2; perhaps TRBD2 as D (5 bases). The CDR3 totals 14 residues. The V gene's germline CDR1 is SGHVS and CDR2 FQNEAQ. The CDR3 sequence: CASSPDGNTGELLF. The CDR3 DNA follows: TGTGCCAGCAGCCCCGACGGGAACACCGGGGAGCTGCTTTTT.

The CDR3 region has the DNA TGTGCCAGCAGTGCAGGGGGTGGGTCACCCCTCCACTTT. Translated, it gives CASSAGGGSPLHF. The chain links TRBV28 to TRBJ1-6, with 7 bases identical to TRBD1. The V gene end was trimmed by 5 bases and the J gene end by 10 bases; junction bases not matched to a gene: 5. The CDR3 covers 13 residues. Per germline, CDR1 MDHEN and CDR2 SYDVKM.

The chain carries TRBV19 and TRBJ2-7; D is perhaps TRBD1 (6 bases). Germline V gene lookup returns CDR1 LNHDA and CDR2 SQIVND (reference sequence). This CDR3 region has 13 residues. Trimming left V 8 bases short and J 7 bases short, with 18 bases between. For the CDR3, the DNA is TGTGCCAGTGAAGAGATGTTAGGGGGAGAGCAGTACTTC. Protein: CASEEMLGGEQYF.

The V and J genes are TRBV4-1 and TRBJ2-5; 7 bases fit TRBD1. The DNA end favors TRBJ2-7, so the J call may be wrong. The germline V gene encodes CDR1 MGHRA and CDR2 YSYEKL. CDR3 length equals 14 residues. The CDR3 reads CASSPRQGSYEQYF. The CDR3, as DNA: TGCGCCAGCAGCCCCCGACAGGGCAGCTACGAGCAGTACTTC.

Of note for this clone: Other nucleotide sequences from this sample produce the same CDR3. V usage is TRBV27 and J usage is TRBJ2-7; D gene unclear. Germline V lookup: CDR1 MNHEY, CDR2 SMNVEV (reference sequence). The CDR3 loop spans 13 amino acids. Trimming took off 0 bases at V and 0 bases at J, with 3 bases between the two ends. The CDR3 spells CASSLSPSYEQYF. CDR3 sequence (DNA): TGTGCCAGCAGTTTATCACCCTCCTACGAGCAGTACTTC.

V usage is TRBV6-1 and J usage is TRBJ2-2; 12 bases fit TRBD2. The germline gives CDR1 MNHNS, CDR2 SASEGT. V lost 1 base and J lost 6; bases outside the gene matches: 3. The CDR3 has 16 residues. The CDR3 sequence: CASSEGTSGIAGELFF. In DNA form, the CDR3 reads TGTGCCAGCAGTGAAGGGACTAGCGGGATCGCCGGGGAGCTGTTTTTT.

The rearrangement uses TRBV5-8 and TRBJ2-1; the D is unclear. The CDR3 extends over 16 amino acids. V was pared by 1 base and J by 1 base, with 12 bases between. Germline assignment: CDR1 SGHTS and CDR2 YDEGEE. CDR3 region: CASSLSGPPSYNEQFF. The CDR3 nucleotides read TGTGCCAGCAGCTTGTCAGGACCACCATCCTACAATGAGCAGTTCTTC.

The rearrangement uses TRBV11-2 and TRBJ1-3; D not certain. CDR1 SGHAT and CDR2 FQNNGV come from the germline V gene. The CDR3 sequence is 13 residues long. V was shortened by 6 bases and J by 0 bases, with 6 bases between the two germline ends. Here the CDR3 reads CASSVYSGNTIYF. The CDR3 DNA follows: TGTGCCAGCAGTGTATACTCTGGAAACACCATATATTTT. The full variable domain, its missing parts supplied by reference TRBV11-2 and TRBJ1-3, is EAGVAQSPRYKIIEKRQSVAFWCNPISGHATLYWYQQILGQGPKLLIQFQNNGVVDDSQLPKDRFSAERLKGVDSTLKIQPAKLEDSAVYLCASSVYSGNTIYFGEGSWLTVV.

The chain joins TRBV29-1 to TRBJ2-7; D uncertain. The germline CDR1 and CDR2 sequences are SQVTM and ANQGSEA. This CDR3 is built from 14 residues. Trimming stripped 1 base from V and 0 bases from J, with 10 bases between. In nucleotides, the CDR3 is TGCAGCGTTGAAGCTCCAGGATTCTCCTACGAGCAGTACTTC. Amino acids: CSVEAPGFSYEQYF.

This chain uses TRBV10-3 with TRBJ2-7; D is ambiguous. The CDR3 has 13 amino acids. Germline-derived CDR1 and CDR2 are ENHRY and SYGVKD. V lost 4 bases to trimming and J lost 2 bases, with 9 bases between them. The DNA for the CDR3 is TGTGCCATCAGTGGTCCCCCTACCTACGAGCAGTACTTC. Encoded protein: CAISGPPTYEQYF.

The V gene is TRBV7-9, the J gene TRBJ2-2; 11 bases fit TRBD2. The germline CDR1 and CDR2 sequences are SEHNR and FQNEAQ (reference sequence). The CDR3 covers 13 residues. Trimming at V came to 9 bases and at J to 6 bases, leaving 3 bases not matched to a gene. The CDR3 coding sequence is TGTGCCAGGGGGACTAGCGGTTCCGGGGAGCTGTTTTTT. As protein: CARGTSGSGELFF.

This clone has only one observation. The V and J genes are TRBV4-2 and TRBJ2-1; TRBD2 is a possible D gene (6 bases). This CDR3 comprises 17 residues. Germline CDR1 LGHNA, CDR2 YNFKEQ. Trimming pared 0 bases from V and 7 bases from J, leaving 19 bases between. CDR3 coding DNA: TGTGCCAGCAGCCAAGATGGTGGGGGGATAGTACGGAATGAGCAGTTCTTC. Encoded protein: CASSQDGGGIVRNEQFF.

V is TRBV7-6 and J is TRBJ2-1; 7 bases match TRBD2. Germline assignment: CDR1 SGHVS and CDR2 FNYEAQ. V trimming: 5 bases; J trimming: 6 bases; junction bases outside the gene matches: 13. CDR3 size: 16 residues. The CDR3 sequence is CASSPSYLAGVNEQFF. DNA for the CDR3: TGTGCCAGCAGCCCCTCGTACTTAGCGGGTGTCAATGAGCAGTTCTTC.

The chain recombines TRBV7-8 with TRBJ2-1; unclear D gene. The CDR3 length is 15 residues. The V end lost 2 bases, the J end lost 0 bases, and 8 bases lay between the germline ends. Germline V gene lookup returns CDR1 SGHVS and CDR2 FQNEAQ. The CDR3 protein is CASSLSPSSYNEQFF. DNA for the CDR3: TGTGCCAGCAGCTTAAGTCCTAGCTCCTACAATGAGCAGTTCTTC.

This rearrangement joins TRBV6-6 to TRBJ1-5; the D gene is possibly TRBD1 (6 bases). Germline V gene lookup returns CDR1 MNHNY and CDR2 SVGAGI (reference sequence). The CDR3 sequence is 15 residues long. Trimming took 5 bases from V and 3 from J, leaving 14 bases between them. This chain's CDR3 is CASSTPDSPNQPQHF. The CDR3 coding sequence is TGTGCCAGCAGTACTCCGGACAGCCCCAATCAGCCCCAGCATTTT.

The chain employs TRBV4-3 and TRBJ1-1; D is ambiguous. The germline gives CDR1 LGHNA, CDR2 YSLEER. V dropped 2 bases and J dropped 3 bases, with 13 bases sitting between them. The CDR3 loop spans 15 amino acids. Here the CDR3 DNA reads TGCGCCAGCAGCCAACAGGTACAATGGGACACTGAAGCTTTCTTT. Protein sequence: CASSQQVQWDTEAFF.

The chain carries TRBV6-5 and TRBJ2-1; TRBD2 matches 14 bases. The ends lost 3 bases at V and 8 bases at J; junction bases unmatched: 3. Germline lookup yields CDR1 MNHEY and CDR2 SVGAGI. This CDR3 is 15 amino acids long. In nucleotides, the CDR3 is TGTGCCAGCAGTTATTTGGGACTAGCGGGAGATGAGCAGTTCTTC. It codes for CASSYLGLAGDEQFF.

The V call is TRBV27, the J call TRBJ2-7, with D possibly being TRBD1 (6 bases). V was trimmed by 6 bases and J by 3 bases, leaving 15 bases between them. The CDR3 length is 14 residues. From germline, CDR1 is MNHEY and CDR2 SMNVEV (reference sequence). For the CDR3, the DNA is TGTGCCAGCAGACACAGGGAATCGGTCTACGAGCAGTACTTC. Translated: CASRHRESVYEQYF.

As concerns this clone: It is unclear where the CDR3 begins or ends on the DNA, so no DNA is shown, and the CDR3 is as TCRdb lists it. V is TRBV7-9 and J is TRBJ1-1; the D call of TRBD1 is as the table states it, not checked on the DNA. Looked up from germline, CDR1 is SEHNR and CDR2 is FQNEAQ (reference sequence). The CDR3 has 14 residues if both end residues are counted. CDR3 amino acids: CASFPVGTGSLTFF.

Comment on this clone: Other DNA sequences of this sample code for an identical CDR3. The DNA for the CDR3 is TGTGCCAGCAGCTTAGCGGGACCGACCTACGAGCAGTACTTC. Residues: CASSLAGPTYEQYF. The chain carries TRBV7-9 and TRBJ2-7; D possibly matches TRBD1 or TRBD2 (5 bases each). Trimming removed 0 bases from V and 2 bases from J, with 8 bases in between. Per germline, CDR1 SEHNR and CDR2 FQNEAQ (reference sequence). The CDR3 sequence is 14 residues long.

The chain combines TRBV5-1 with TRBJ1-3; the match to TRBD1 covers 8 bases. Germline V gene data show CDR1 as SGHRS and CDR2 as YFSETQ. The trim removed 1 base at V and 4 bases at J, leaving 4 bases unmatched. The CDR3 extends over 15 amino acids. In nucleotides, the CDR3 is TGCGCCAGCAGCTTGTTGCAGGGGGCAGGAAACACCATATATTTT. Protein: CASSLLQGAGNTIYF. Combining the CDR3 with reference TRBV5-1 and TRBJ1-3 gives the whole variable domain KAGVTQTPRYLIKTRGQQVTLSCSPISGHRSVSWYQQTPGQGLQFLFEYFSETQRNKGNFPGRFSGRQFSNSRSEMNVSTLELGDSALYLCASSLLQGAGNTIYFGEGSWLTVV.

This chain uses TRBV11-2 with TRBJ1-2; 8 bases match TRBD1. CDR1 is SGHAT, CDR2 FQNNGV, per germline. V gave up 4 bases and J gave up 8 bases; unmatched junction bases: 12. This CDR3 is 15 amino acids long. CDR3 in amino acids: CASSSVPQGAQGYTF. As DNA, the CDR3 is TGTGCCAGCAGCTCCGTCCCTCAGGGGGCGCAGGGCTACACCTTC.